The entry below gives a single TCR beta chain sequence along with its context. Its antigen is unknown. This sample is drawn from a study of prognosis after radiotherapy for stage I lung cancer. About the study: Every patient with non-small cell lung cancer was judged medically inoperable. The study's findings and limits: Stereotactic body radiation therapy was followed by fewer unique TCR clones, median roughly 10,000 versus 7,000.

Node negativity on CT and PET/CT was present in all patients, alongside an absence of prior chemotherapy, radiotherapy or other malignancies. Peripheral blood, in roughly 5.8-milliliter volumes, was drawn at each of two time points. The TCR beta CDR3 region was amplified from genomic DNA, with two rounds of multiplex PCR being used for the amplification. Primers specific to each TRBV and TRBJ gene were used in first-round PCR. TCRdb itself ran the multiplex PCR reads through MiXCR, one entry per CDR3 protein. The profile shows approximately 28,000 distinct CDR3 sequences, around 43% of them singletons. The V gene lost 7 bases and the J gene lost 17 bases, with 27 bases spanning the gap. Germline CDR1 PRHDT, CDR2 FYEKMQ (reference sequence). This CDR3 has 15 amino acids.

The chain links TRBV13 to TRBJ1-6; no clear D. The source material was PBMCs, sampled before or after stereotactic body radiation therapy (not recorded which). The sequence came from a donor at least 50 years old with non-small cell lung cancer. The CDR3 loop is CASTRWGASGSTIHF. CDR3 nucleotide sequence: TGTGCCAGCACCCGATGGGGTGCTTCAGGATCAACCATCCACTTT. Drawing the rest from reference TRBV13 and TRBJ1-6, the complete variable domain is AAGVIQSPRHLIKEKRETATLKCYPIPRHDTVYWYQQGPGQDPQFLISFYEKMQSDKGSIPDRFSAQQFSDYHSELNMSSLELGDSALYFCASTRWGASGSTIHFGNGTRLTVT.